This T cell receptor (beta chain) stems from a study of shared clonotypes between healthy human individuals. The germline V gene has CDR1 MDHEN and CDR2 SYDVKM. The V gene lost 3 bases and the J gene lost 0 bases, with 18 bases spanning the gap. This CDR3 contains 18 residues. Sequencing used immunoSEQ multiplex PCR; TCRdb keeps in-frame clones, though not all of them. The table has about 300,000 clones, around 67% seen once. Specimen: memory CD4+ T cells sorted from blood. Subset indicated: CD45RA-negative fraction. The sequence came from a man aged 25-45 years in good health. The chain couples TRBV28 to TRBJ2-1, with D maybe TRBD1 (6 bases). As DNA, the CDR3 is TGTGCCAGCAGTTTGGATATGGGGGACACCAGCTCCTACAATGAGCAGTTCTTC. This gives the protein CASSLDMGDTSSYNEQFF.